Presented here are 12 T cell receptor beta chains from one specimen sequenced in a study of T cell changes during pregnancy in multiple sclerosis. TCRdb keeps only in-frame clones here, not all; method: immunoSEQ multiplex PCR. Here the sample spans tens of thousands of clones, about 87% being singletons. The specimen comprised CD4+ T cells from peripheral blood mononuclear cells, sampled in the second trimester of pregnancy. These receptors came from a female donor with multiple sclerosis, enrolled in a pregnancy study.

This chain joins TRBV28 and TRBJ2-1; 7 positions agree with TRBD1. V shed 1 base, J shed 7 bases, and the junction held 4 bases outside the gene matches. Looked up from germline, CDR1 is MDHEN and CDR2 is SYDVKM. CDR3 length: 14 residues. Here the CDR3 DNA reads TGTGCCAGCAGTTTATCCCGACAGGGAAATGAGCAGTTCTTC. Amino acid sequence: CASSLSRQGNEQFF.

The chain is built from TRBV6-1 and TRBJ1-5; D remains ambiguous. CDR1 MNHNS and CDR2 SASEGT come from the germline V gene. Trimming stripped 4 bases from V and 5 bases from J, with 6 bases between. The CDR3 length is 12 residues. CDR3 in amino acids: CASSVSDQPQHF. CDR3 bases: TGTGCCAGCAGTGTGTCGGATCAGCCCCAGCATTTT.

V and J are TRBV9 and TRBJ1-1; TRBD1 might be the D (6 bases). The length of the CDR3 is 15 residues. Germline lookup yields CDR1 SGDLS and CDR2 YYNGEE. The germline V and J ends were trimmed by 3 bases and 11 bases, with 23 bases remaining between them. The CDR3 DNA is TGTGCCAGCAGCGCTGGGGCAGGGCAGGGGTCAAGGGCTTTCTTT. It encodes CASSAGAGQGSRAFF.

This clone was seen a single time. The CDR3 is CATSSAPLVSQFF. As DNA, the CDR3 is TGTGCCACCAGCAGCGCACCACTAGTTTCGCAGTTCTTC. This sequence joins TRBV15 and TRBJ2-1; D may be TRBD2 (5 bases). The CDR3 is made up of 13 amino acids. Trimming removed 3 bases at V and 12 bases at J, with 15 bases between. Germline V gene sequence: CDR1 LNHNV, CDR2 YYDKDF (reference sequence).

The V gene is TRBV13, the J gene TRBJ2-2; 7 nucleotides match TRBD2. After removal of 1 base from V and 5 bases from J, the junction contained 1 base not matched to a gene. Germline-derived CDR1 and CDR2 are PRHDT and FYEKMQ (reference sequence). The CDR3 extends over 14 amino acids. Here the CDR3 DNA reads TGTGCCAGCAGCTTAGCTAGCGGAACCGGGGAGCTGTTTTTT. It encodes CASSLASGTGELFF. Full variable domain (outside the CDR3, taken from reference TRBV13 and TRBJ2-2): AAGVIQSPRHLIKEKRETATLKCYPIPRHDTVYWYQQGPGQDPQFLISFYEKMQSDKGSIPDRFSAQQFSDYHSELNMSSLELGDSALYFCASSLASGTGELFFGEGSRLTVL.

This clone was seen a single time. CDR3 loop: CASSQGPGANVLTF. CDR3 nucleotides: TGCGCCAGCAGTCAAGGCCCTGGGGCCAACGTCCTGACTTTC. The chain links TRBV23-1 to TRBJ2-6, with unresolved D. TRBV23-1 is an open reading frame, and its role is uncertain. The CDR3 covers 14 residues. V dropped 2 bases and J dropped 2 bases, with 4 bases sitting between them.

The rearrangement uses TRBV5-1 and TRBJ1-1; D perhaps matches TRBD1 (5 bases). This CDR3 spans 13 amino acids. Germline V CDR1 and CDR2: SGHRS, YFSETQ. The V gene lost 0 bases and the J gene lost 7 bases, with 10 bases spanning the gap. The CDR3 sequence: CASSLGQGGEAFF. CDR3 in DNA: TGCGCCAGCAGCTTGGGGCAGGGAGGTGAAGCTTTCTTT.

The V call is TRBV27, the J call TRBJ2-1; 8 nucleotides align to TRBD1. The trim removed 3 bases at V and 2 bases at J, leaving 3 bases unmatched. CDR3 size: 15 residues. Germline-derived CDR1 and CDR2 are MNHEY and SMNVEV (reference sequence). CDR3 region: CASSFGQGAYNEQFF. The DNA of the CDR3 is TGTGCCAGCAGTTTCGGACAGGGAGCCTACAATGAGCAGTTCTTC.

The chain is built from TRBV2 and TRBJ2-1; 10 nucleotides align to TRBD1. The CDR3 extends over 15 amino acids. Germline V lookup: CDR1 SNHLY, CDR2 FYNNEI. V lost 2 bases and J lost 6; bases outside the gene matches: 4. CDR3 coding DNA: TGTGCCAGCAGTGAAAGGACAGGGGGTCGCAATGAGCAGTTCTTC. The encoded protein is CASSERTGGRNEQFF.

The chain has TRBV19 and TRBJ1-2; no definite D call. V dropped 5 bases and J dropped 0 bases, with 10 bases sitting between them. CDR1 is LNHDA and CDR2 is SQIVND in the germline V gene (reference sequence). The CDR3 totals 14 residues. The CDR3: CASSWEGTNYGYTF. The CDR3 region has the DNA TGTGCCAGTAGTTGGGAGGGTACTAACTATGGCTACACCTTC.

The V call is TRBV28, the J call TRBJ2-5; D may be TRBD1 (5 bases). Per the germline V gene, CDR1 is MDHEN and CDR2 is SYDVKM. The V end was cut by 5 bases, the J end by 2 bases, with 12 bases between. This CDR3 region has 14 residues. CDR3 in DNA: TGTGCCAGCAGTACCCCGACAGTACAAGAGACCCAGTACTTC. This sequence encodes CASSTPTVQETQYF. Full variable domain (outside the CDR3, taken from reference TRBV28 and TRBJ2-5): DVKVTQSSRYLVKRTGEKVFLECVQDMDHENMFWYRQDPGLGLRLIYFSYDVKMKEKGDIPEGYSVSREKKERFSLILESASTNQTSMYLCASSTPTVQETQYFGPGTRLLVL.

The rearrangement joins TRBV4-1 to TRBJ2-5, with 9 bases lining up with TRBD1. The CDR3 is 16 amino acids. Germline V gene lookup returns CDR1 MGHRA and CDR2 YSYEKL. Trimming took 0 bases from V and 2 from J; bases not matched to a gene: 4. This chain's CDR3 is CASSQDGTGRQETQYF. The CDR3 bases are TGCGCCAGCAGCCAAGACGGGACAGGGCGGCAAGAGACCCAGTACTTC.